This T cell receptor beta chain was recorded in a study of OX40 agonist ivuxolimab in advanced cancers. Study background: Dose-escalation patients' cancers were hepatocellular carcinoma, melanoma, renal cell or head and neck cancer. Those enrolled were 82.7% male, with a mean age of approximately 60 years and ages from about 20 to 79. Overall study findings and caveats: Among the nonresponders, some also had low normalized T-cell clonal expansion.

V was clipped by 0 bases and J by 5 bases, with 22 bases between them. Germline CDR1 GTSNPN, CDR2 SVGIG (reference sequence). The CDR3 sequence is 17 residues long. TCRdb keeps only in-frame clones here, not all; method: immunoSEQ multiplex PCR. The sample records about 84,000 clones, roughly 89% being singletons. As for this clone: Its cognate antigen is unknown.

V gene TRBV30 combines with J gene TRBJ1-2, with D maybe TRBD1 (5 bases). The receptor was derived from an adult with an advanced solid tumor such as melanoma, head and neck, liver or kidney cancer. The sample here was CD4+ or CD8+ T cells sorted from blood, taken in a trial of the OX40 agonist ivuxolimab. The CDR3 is CAWSVGTPGRGRYGYTF. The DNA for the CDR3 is TGTGCCTGGAGTGTAGGGACCCCAGGGAGGGGACGGTATGGCTACACCTTC.